This T cell receptor beta chain originates from a study of cytomegalovirus exposure and HLA in healthy donors. Germline CDR1 is SGHTA and CDR2 is FQGNSA. V shed 2 bases and J 3 bases; nucleotides not matched to a gene: 12. The CDR3 contains 17 residues. In the PCR, 60 Vbeta and 13 Jbeta primers were used. Assay: immunoSEQ multiplex PCR; the TCRdb copy retains only in-frame clones and omits some. The top ten hold 3.5% of the sample, which has fewer than 180,000 clones, 70% to 80% seen once. Specimen: PBMCs. The receptor comes from a human donor in good health. The gene calls are TRBV7-2 and TRBJ1-1, with TRBD1 matching over 7 bases. Here the CDR3 DNA reads TGTGCCAGCAGCTTATTCCCTCCCCCAACAGGGGACACTGAAGCTTTCTTT. It translates to CASSLFPPPTGDTEAFF.